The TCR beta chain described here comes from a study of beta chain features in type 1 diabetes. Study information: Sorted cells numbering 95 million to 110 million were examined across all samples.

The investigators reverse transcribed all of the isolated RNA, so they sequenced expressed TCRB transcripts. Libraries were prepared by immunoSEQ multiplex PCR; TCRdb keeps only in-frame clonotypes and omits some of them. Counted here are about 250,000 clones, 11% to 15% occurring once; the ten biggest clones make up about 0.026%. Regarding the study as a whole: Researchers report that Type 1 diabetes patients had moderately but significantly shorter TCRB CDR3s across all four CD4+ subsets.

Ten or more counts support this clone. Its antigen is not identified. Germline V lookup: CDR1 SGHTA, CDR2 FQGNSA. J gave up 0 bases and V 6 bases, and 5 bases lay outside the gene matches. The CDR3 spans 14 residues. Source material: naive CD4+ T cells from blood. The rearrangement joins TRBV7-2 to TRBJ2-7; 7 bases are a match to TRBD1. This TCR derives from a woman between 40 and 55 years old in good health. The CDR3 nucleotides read TGTGCCAGCAGGGTCCGGGACAGCTCCTACGAGCAGTACTTC. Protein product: CASRVRDSSYEQYF.